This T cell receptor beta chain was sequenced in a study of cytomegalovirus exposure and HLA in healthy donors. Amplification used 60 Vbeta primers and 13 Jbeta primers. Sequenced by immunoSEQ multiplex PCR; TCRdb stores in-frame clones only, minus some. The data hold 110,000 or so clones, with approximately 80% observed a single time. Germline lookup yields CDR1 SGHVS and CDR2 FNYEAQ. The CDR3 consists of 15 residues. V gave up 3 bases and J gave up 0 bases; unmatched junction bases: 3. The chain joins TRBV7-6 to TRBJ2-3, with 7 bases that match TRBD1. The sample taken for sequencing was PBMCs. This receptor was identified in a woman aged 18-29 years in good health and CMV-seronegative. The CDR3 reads CASSFQGESTDTQYF. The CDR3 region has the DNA TGTGCCAGCAGCTTTCAGGGGGAGAGCACAGATACGCAGTATTTT.